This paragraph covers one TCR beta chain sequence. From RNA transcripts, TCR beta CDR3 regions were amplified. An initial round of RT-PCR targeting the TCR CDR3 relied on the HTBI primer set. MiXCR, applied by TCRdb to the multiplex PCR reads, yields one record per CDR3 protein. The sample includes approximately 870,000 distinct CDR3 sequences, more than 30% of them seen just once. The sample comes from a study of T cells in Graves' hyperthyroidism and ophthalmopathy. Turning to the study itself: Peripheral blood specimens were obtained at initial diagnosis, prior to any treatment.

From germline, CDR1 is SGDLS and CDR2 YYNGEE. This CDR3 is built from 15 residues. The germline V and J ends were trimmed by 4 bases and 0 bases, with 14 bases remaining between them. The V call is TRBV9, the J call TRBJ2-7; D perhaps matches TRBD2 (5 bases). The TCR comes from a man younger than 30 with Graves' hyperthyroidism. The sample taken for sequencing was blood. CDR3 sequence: CASSQEPGNSYEQYF. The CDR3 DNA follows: TGTGCCAGCAGCCAAGAACCCGGGAACTCCTACGAGCAGTACTTC.